This TCR beta chain was identified in a study of PD-1 blockade in mismatch repair-deficient tumors. Study background: All were previously treated, progressing patients with about 11 mismatch repair-deficient cancer types. Notes on the study in general: Tumor-resident clones, often undetectable pretreatment in blood, expanded then contracted after pembrolizumab.

Mismatch repair deficiency was confirmed in all patients, by PCR or immunohistochemistry. TCR sequencing covered a few patients who responded to pembrolizumab. Generated by immunoSEQ multiplex PCR, the TCRdb table keeps only in-frame clones and is missing some. The sample has 100,000 to 150,000 clones; around 86% are singletons. Comment on this clone: Its antigen is unidentified.

This CDR3 has 17 residues. The V gene's germline CDR1 is SEHNR and CDR2 FQNEAQ (reference sequence). V was pared by 3 bases and J by 5 bases, with 19 bases between. This TCR came from an adult with mismatch repair-deficient cancer. The chain has TRBV7-9 and TRBJ2-2; the D gene is possibly TRBD2 (6 bases). This specimen was peripheral blood, taken 44 weeks after starting pembrolizumab. The CDR3 is CASSLGGGTGWTGELFF. CDR3 DNA: TGTGCCAGCAGCTTGGGCGGCGGGACGGGGTGGACCGGGGAGCTGTTTTTT.